The 9 T cell receptor beta chains below all came from one sample that was sequenced in a study of cytomegalovirus exposure and HLA in healthy donors. Amplification used 60 Vbeta primers and 13 Jbeta primers. Clones were sequenced by immunoSEQ multiplex PCR, and TCRdb holds only the in-frame ones, with some missing. The table lists roughly 110,000 clones, roughly 70% of them singletons. Sequenced sample: PBMCs. These receptors were collected from a woman between 40 and 55 years old in good health and CMV-seropositive.

This clone turned up a few times. The genes are TRBV5-1 and TRBJ2-5, with D hard to call. Germline assignment: CDR1 SGHRS and CDR2 YFSETQ. The V gene lost 1 base and the J gene lost 5 bases, with 9 bases spanning the gap. The CDR3 has 13 residues. The CDR3 region has the DNA TGCGCCAGCAGCTTGTCCGTTTCGGAGACCCAGTACTTC. Its translation is CASSLSVSETQYF.

This chain links TRBV5-4 with TRBJ2-5, with 8 bases lining up with TRBD2. The CDR3 totals 15 residues. Per the germline V gene, CDR1 is SGHNT and CDR2 is YYREEE (reference sequence). Germline trimming cut 0 bases from V and 9 bases from J; bases unmatched to any gene: 10. CDR3 residues: CASSLGTSGYEAQYF. CDR3 bases: TGTGCCAGCAGCTTGGGAACTAGCGGATACGAGGCCCAGTACTTC.

V gene TRBV7-2 combines with J gene TRBJ2-3; 9 nucleotides align to TRBD2. Trimming at V came to 3 bases and at J to 4 bases, leaving 11 bases not matched to a gene. The CDR3 totals 17 residues. Per the germline V gene, CDR1 is SGHTA and CDR2 is FQGNSA. CDR3 amino acids: CASSFGLAITPPDTQYF. The CDR3, as DNA: TGTGCCAGCAGCTTCGGACTAGCGATCACCCCGCCAGATACGCAGTATTTT. Full variable domain (rest looked up from reference TRBV7-2 and TRBJ2-3): GAGVSQSPSNKVTEKGKDVELRCDPISGHTALYWYRQSLGQGLEFLIYFQGNSAPDKSGLPSDRFSAERTGGSVSTLTIQRTQQEDSAVYLCASSFGLAITPPDTQYFGPGTRLTVL.

This clone has only a few counts. The CDR3 DNA sequence: TGTGCCAGCAAGATCGGACAAGACAATGAGCAGTTCTTC. This sequence encodes CASKIGQDNEQFF. V gene TRBV7-9 combines with J gene TRBJ2-1; perhaps TRBD1 as D (5 bases). The CDR3 spans 13 residues. With 7 bases removed from V and 5 bases from J, the gap between germline ends came to 12 bases. The germline CDR1 and CDR2 sequences are SEHNR and FQNEAQ (reference sequence).

This clone was counted a few times. This sequence joins TRBV4-1 and TRBJ2-3, with TRBD2 identical over 8 bases. V gave up 3 bases and J gave up 6 bases; unmatched junction bases: 14. This CDR3 contains 17 residues. The germline V gene encodes CDR1 MGHRA and CDR2 YSYEKL. The CDR3 sequence: CASSHNSGVRRLDTQYF. CDR3 bases: TGCGCCAGCAGCCATAATAGCGGGGTAAGGAGGCTTGATACGCAGTATTTT.

The V call is TRBV18, the J call TRBJ2-7, with D perhaps TRBD1 (6 bases). CDR3 length: 13 amino acids. CDR1 and CDR2 from the germline V gene are KGHSH and LQKENI. The ends were cut back, 6 bases at V and 5 bases at J, with 14 bases in the middle. The chain's CDR3 is CASSSFRGDEQYF. In nucleotides, the CDR3 is TGTGCCAGCTCCTCCTTCAGGGGAGACGAGCAGTACTTC.

The rearrangement uses TRBV25-1 and TRBJ1-4; D unclear. Looked up from germline, CDR1 is MGHDK and CDR2 is SYGVNS. The length of the CDR3 is 14 residues. Trimming left V 5 bases short and J 8 bases short, with 15 bases between. The DNA of the CDR3 is TGTGCCAGCAGTTCCCCGGGGTATAAAGAAAAACTGTTTTTT. It translates to CASSSPGYKEKLFF.

CDR3 nucleotides: TGTGCCAGCAGCTTAGGGACAGCCTCCTACAATGAGCAGTTCTTC. It specifies CASSLGTASYNEQFF. This rearrangement joins TRBV13 to TRBJ2-1; D is possibly TRBD1 (5 bases). Germline values: CDR1 PRHDT, CDR2 FYEKMQ (reference sequence). Deletions cut 0 bases from V and 0 bases from J, with 6 bases between. CDR3 length: 15 residues. Using reference TRBV13 and TRBJ2-1 for the parts outside the CDR3, the full variable domain is AAGVIQSPRHLIKEKRETATLKCYPIPRHDTVYWYQQGPGQDPQFLISFYEKMQSDKGSIPDRFSAQQFSDYHSELNMSSLELGDSALYFCASSLGTASYNEQFFGPGTRLTVL.

The chain combines TRBV7-2 with TRBJ1-6; 10 positions agree with TRBD1. The CDR3 sequence is 16 residues long. After removal of 5 bases from V and 8 bases from J, the junction contained 9 bases not matched to a gene. The V gene's germline CDR1 is SGHTA and CDR2 FQGNSA. In DNA form, the CDR3 reads TGTGCCAGCAGCCCCCGACAGGGGGCGCCGGATTCACCCCTCCACTTT. This codes for CASSPRQGAPDSPLHF.